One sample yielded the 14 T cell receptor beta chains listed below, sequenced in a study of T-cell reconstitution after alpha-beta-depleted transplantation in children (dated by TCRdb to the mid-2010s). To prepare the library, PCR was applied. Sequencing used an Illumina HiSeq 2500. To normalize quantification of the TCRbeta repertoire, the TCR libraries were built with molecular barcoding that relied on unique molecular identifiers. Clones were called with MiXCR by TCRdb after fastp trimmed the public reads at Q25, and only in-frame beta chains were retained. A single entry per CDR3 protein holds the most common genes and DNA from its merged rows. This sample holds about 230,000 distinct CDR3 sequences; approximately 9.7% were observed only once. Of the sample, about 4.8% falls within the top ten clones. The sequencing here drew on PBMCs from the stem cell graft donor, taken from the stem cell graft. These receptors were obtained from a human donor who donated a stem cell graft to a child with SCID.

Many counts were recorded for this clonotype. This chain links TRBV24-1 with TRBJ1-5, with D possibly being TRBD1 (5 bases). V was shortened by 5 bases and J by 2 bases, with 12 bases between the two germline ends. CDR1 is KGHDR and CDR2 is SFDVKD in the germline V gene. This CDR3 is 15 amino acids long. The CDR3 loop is CATSAQGIGNQPQHF. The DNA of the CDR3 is TGTGCCACCAGTGCTCAGGGTATCGGCAATCAGCCCCAGCATTTT.

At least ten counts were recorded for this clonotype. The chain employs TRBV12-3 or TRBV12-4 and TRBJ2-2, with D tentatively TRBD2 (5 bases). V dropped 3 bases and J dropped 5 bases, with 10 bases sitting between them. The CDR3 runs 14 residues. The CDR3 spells CASSFRSGTGELFF. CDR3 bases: TGTGCCAGCAGTTTCAGGTCGGGAACCGGGGAGCTGTTTTTT.

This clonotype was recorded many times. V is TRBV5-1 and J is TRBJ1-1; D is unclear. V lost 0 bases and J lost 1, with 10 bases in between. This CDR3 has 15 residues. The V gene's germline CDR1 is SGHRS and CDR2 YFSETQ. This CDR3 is CASSLASLSNTEAFF. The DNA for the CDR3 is TGCGCCAGCAGCTTGGCCAGTCTTTCGAACACTGAAGCTTTCTTT.

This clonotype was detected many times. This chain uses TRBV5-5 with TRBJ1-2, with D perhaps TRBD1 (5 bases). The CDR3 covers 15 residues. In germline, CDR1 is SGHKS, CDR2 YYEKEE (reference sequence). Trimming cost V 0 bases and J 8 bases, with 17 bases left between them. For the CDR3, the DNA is TGTGCCAGCAGCTTGGGTCGTCCAGGGATGGAAGGCTACACCTTC. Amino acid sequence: CASSLGRPGMEGYTF.

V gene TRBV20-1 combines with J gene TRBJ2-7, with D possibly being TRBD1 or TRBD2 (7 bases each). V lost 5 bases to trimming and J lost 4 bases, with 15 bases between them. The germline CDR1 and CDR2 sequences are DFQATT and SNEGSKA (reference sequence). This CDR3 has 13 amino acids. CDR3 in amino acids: CSAGQAAGYEQYF. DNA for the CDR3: TGCAGTGCTGGACAGGCAGCGGGGTACGAGCAGTACTTC.

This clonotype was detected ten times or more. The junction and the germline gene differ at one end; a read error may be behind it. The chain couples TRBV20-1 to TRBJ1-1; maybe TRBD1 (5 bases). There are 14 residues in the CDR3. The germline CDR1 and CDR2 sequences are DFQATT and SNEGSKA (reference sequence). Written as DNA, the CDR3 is TGCAGTGCCAGAGACGGACAAAAGAACACTGAAGCTTTCTTT. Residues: CSARDGQKNTEAFF.

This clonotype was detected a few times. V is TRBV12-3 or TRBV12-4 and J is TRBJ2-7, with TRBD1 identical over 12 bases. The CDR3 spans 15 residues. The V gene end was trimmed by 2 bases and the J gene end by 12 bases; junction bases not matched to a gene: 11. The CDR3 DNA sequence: TGTGCCAGCAGTTTACCCGGGACAGGGGGCTTGGGTACGTACTTC. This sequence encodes CASSLPGTGGLGTYF.

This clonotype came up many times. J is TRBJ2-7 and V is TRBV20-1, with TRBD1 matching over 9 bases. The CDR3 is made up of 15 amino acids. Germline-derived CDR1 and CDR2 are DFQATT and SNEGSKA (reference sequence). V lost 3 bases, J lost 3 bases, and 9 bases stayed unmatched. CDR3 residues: CSARGGTGILYEQYF. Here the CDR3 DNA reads TGCAGTGCTAGGGGGGGGACAGGGATCCTCTACGAGCAGTACTTC.

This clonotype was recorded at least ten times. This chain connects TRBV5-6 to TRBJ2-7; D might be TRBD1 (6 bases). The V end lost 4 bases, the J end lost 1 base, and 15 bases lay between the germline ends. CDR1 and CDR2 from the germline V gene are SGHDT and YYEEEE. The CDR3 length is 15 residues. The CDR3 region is CASSPLTGLSYEQYF. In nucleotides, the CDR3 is TGTGCCAGCAGCCCCCTTACAGGGCTTTCCTACGAGCAGTACTTC.

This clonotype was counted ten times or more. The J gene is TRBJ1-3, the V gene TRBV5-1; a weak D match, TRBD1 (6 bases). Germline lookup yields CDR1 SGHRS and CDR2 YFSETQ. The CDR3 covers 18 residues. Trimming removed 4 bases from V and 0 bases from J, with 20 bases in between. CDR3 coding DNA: TGCGCCAGCAGCAAGACTCAGGGGCCCTCTTTCTCTGGAAACACCATATATTTT. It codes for CASSKTQGPSFSGNTIYF.

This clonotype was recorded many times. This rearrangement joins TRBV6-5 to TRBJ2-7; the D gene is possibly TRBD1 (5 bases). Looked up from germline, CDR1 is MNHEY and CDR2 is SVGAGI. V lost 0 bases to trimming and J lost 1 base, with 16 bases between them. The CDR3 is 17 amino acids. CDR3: CASSYSKVAGISYEQYF. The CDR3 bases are TGTGCCAGCAGTTACTCGAAAGTAGCAGGGATATCCTACGAGCAGTACTTC.

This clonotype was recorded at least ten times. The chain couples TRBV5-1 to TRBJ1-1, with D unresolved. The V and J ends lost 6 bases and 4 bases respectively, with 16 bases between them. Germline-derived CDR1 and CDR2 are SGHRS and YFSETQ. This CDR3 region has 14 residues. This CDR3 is CASKAEAPGTEAFF. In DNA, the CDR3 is TGCGCCAGCAAGGCAGAGGCCCCGGGCACTGAAGCTTTCTTT.

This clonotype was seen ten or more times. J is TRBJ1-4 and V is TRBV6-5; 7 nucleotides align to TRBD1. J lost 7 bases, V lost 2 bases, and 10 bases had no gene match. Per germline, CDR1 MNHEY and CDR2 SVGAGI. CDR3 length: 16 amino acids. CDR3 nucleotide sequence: TGTGCCAGCAGTTACGGTTGGGGGCAGGGGGGTGAAAAACTGTTTTTT. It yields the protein CASSYGWGQGGEKLFF.

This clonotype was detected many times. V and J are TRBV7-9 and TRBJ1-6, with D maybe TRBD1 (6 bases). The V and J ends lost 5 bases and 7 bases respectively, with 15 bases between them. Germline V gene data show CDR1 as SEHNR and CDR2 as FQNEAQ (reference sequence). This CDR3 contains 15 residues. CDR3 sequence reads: CASSLGQGKNSPLHF. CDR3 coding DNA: TGTGCCAGCAGCCTTGGGCAGGGGAAAAATTCACCCCTCCACTTT.